Listed below are T cell receptor beta chains from one sample, sequenced in a study of T cell responses to AZD1222 COVID-19 vaccine. Using immunoSEQ multiplex PCR, the repertoire was profiled, and TCRdb retains in-frame clones only, with some absent. The table has about 110,000 clones, roughly 80% seen once. The sample in question was peripheral blood, obtained on day 0 of AZD1222 vaccination. The receptors were sampled from an adult in good health. The CDR3 runs from the conserved cysteine through the conserved F or W. Each record gives: clone size, J gene, D gene, CDR3 length, V gene, CDR3 protein, CDR3 DNA. A D gene is named only where the DNA matches it firmly. Size values are once, few and many counts, or a class for expanded clones, and some rows have none.

.	TRBJ2-1	.	11	TRBV12-3/TRBV12-4	CASSFRRQQFF	TGTGCCAGCAGTTTCCGACGGCAGCAGTTCTTC
.	TRBJ2-2	TRBD1	19	TRBV11-2	CASSSYLLRTGGNTGELFF	TGTGCCAGCAGCTCCTACCTCCTCCGGACAGGGGGTAACACCGGGGAGCTGTTTTTT
.	TRBJ2-1	TRBD2	14	TRBV4-2	CASSQGTSEGGQFF	TGTGCCAGCAGCCAAGGTACTAGCGAAGGAGGGCAGTTCTTC
.	TRBJ1-1	.	14	TRBV15	CATSGKALNTEAFF	TGTGCCACCAGCGGTAAGGCCTTGAACACTGAAGCTTTCTTT
once	TRBJ2-2	TRBD2	18	TRBV9	CASSAGLAGDFPTGELFF	TGTGCCAGCAGCGCGGGACTAGCGGGAGACTTTCCCACCGGGGAGCTGTTTTTT
.	TRBJ2-5	TRBD2	15	TRBV2	CASSEQRGDQETQYF	TGTGCCAGCAGTGAACAGCGGGGGGACCAAGAGACCCAGTACTTC
.	TRBJ2-1	.	13	TRBV18	CASSPLSDNEQFF	TGTGCCAGCTCACCTCTTAGCGACAATGAGCAGTTCTTC
few	TRBJ2-7	.	14	TRBV4-3	CASSQDQAAYEQYF	TGCGCCAGCAGCCAAGATCAGGCTGCCTACGAGCAGTACTTC
.	TRBJ2-1	TRBD2	14	TRBV5-1	CASSFLAGANEQFF	TGCGCCAGCAGCTTCCTAGCGGGGGCCAATGAGCAGTTCTTC
.	TRBJ1-1	.	15	TRBV5-1	CASSVDPDENTEAFF	TGCGCCAGCAGCGTTGACCCCGATGAGAACACTGAAGCTTTCTTT
.	TRBJ2-6	.	16	TRBV5-1	CASTRTEISGANVLTF	TGCGCCAGCACCCGGACGGAAATCTCTGGGGCCAACGTCCTGACTTTC
.	TRBJ2-3	TRBD2	15	TRBV2	CASIAGTSGSDTQYF	TGTGCCAGCATCGCGGGGACTAGCGGATCAGATACGCAGTATTTT
.	TRBJ2-1	TRBD2	14	TRBV5-1	CASSLSGGDNEQFF	TGCGCCAGCAGTCTCAGCGGGGGGGACAATGAGCAGTTCTTC
.	TRBJ1-2	.	13	TRBV12-3/TRBV12-4	CASSLADSYGYTF	TGTGCCAGCAGTTTAGCGGATAGCTATGGCTACACCTTC
.	TRBJ2-5	TRBD2	16	TRBV5-1	CASSLGGLAGQETQYF	TGCGCCAGCAGCTTGGGGGGACTAGCGGGTCAAGAGACCCAGTACTTC
.	TRBJ2-3	.	15	TRBV29-1	CSVALQGNPTDTQYF	TGCAGCGTTGCGCTACAGGGAAATCCCACAGATACGCAGTATTTT
.	TRBJ1-1	TRBD1	14	TRBV7-9	CASRDTGVNTEAFF	TGTGCCAGCAGAGACACAGGGGTGAACACTGAAGCTTTCTTT
.	TRBJ1-4	.	17	TRBV11-2	CASSLGVGFGAGEKLFF	TGTGCCAGCAGCTTGGGGGTGGGATTTGGTGCCGGAGAAAAACTGTTTTTT
.	TRBJ2-1	.	15	TRBV7-2	CASSLVAQGYNEQFF	TGTGCCAGCAGCTTAGTCGCACAGGGCTACAATGAGCAGTTCTTC
.	TRBJ2-5	.	15	TRBV4-3	CASSQERGGRETQYF	TGCGCCAGCAGCCAAGAAAGGGGGGGCAGGGAGACCCAGTACTTC
.	TRBJ2-1	TRBD1	16	TRBV7-8	CASSSPPGQGENEQFF	TGTGCCAGCAGCTCCCCCCCAGGACAGGGGGAAAATGAGCAGTTCTTC
.	TRBJ1-6	.	14	TRBV16	CAGRSAGRYSPLHF	TGTGCCGGAAGGAGTGCAGGGCGATATTCACCCCTCCACTTT